This paragraph covers one TCR beta chain sequence. This specimen belongs to a study of blood T cells in healthy people across ages. The junction had 8 bases not matched to a gene; V was cut back by 0 bases and J by 6 bases. The V gene's germline CDR1 is LNHNV and CDR2 YYDKDF (reference sequence). The CDR3 sequence is 16 residues long. A second PCR of about 7 to 12 cycles used a sample-barcoded 5' primer and a J-beta primer mix. CDR3-containing paired-end reads numbered at least 2.5 million in each sample. TCRdb processed the 5' RACE reads anew with MiXCR; each CDR3 protein has one entry. The table records 750,000 to 950,000 distinct CDR3 sequences, roughly 26% of them present only once. The data were also submitted as part of a second study, on T cells of mothers and their children. That investigation notes: All donors were healthy and Caucasian; they were a few mothers and their six children. Overlap in related mother-child pairs always slightly exceeded unrelated pairs, never significantly.

What was sequenced was blood. This sequence was found in a boy aged 10-17 years in good health. The V gene is TRBV15, the J gene TRBJ2-5, with TRBD2 matching 9 bases. The CDR3 nucleotides read TGTGCCACCAGCAGAGATAAGGCGGGGGGGCGCCAGACCCAGTACTTC. Translated, it gives CATSRDKAGGRQTQYF. Looking up the rest from reference TRBV15 and TRBJ2-5 gives the full variable domain: DAMVIQNPRYQVTQFGKPVTLSCSQTLNHNVMYWYQQKSSQAPKLLFHYYDKDFNNEADTPDNFQSRRPNTSFCFLDIRSPGLGDTAMYLCATSRDKAGGRQTQYFGPGTRLLVL.